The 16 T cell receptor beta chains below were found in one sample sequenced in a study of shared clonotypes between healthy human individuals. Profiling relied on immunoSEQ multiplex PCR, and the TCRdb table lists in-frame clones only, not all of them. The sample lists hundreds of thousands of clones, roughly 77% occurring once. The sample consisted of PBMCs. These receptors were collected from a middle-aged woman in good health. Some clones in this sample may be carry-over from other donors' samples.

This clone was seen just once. The CDR3 DNA is TGTGCCAATCCCTCTAGCAACAAAAGCTCCTACGAGCAGTACTTC. Its translation: CANPSSNKSSYEQYF. The V gene is TRBV28, the J gene TRBJ2-7, with D tentatively TRBD2 (5 bases). Per germline, CDR1 MDHEN and CDR2 SYDVKM. Deletions cut 10 bases from V and 0 bases from J, with 19 bases between. The CDR3 totals 15 residues.

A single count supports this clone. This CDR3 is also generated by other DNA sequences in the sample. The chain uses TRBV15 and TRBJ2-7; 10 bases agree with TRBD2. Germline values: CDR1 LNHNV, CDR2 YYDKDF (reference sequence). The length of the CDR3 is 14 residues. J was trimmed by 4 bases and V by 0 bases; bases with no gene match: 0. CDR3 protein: CATSRDSGRYEQYF. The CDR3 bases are TGTGCCACCAGCAGAGATAGCGGGAGGTACGAGCAGTACTTC.

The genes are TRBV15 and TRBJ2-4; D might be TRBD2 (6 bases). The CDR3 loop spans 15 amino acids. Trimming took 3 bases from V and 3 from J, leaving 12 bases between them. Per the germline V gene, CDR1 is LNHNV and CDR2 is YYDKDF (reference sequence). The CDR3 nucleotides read TGTGCCACCAGCAGTGCCGGGAGTGGCAAAAACATTCAGTACTTC. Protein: CATSSAGSGKNIQYF.

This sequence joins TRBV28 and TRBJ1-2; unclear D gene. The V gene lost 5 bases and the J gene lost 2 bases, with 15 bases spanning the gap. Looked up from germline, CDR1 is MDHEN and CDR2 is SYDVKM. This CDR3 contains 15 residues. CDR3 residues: CASSPPGARNYGYTF. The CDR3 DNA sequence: TGTGCCAGCAGTCCTCCCGGAGCCAGAAACTATGGCTACACCTTC.

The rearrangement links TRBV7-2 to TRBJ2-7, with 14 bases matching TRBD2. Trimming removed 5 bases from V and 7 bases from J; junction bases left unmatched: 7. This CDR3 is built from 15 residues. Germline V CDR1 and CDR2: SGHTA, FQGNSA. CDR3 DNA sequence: TGTGCCAGCAGCCCCCCGGGACTAGCGGGAGTAGAGCAGTACTTC. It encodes CASSPPGLAGVEQYF.

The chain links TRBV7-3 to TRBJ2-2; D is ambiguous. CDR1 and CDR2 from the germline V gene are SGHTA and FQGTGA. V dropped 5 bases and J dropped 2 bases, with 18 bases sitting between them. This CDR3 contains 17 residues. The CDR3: CASSPRLSSANTGELFF. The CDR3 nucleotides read TGTGCCAGCAGCCCCCGACTGTCCTCCGCCAACACCGGGGAGCTGTTTTTT.

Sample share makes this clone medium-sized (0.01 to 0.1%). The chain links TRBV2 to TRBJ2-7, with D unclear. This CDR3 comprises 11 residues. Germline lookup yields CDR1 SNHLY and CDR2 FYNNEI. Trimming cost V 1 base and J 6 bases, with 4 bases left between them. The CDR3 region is CASSEVTEQYF. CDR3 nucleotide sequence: TGTGCCAGCAGTGAAGTGACCGAGCAGTACTTC.

The CDR3 spells CASSEAATVGGYTF. The CDR3 bases are TGTGCCAGCAGTGAAGCGGCGACAGTCGGAGGCTACACCTTC. The chain couples TRBV2 to TRBJ1-2, with D tentatively TRBD1 (5 bases). Germline assignment: CDR1 SNHLY and CDR2 FYNNEI. The CDR3 length is 14 residues. V was shortened by 0 bases and J by 8 bases, with 13 bases between the two germline ends.

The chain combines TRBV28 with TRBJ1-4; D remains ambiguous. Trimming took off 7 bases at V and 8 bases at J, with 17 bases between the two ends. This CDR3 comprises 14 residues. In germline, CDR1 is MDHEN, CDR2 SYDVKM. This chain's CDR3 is CASNPPGRGEKLFF. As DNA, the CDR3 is TGTGCCAGCAATCCTCCGGGGAGAGGGGAAAAACTGTTTTTT.

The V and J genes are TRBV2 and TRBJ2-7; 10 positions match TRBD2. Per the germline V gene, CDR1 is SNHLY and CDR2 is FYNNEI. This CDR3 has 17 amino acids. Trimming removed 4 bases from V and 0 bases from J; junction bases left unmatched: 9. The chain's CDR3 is CASSGLSGTSASYEQYF. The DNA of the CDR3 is TGTGCCAGCAGTGGACTCTCGGGGACTAGCGCCTCCTACGAGCAGTACTTC.

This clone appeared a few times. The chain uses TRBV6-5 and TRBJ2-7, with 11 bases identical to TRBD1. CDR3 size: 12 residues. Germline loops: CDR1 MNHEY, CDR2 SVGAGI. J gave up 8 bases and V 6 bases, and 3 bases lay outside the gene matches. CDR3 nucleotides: TGTGCCAGCAGCCGGACAGGGGGCAAGCAGTACTTC. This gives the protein CASSRTGGKQYF.

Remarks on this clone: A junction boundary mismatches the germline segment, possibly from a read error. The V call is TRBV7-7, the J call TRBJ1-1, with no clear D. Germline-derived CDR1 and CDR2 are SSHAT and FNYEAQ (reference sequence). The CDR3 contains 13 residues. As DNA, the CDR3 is TGTGCTAGCAGCTTAGATCGGGCCGCTGAAGCTTTCTTT. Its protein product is CASSLDRAAEAFF. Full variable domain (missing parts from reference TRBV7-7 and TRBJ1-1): GAGVSQSPRYKVTKRGQDVTLRCDPISSHATLYWYQQALGQGPEFLTYFNYEAQPDKSGLPSDRFSAERPEGSISTLTIQRTEQRDSAMYRCASSLDRAAEAFFGQGTRLTVV.

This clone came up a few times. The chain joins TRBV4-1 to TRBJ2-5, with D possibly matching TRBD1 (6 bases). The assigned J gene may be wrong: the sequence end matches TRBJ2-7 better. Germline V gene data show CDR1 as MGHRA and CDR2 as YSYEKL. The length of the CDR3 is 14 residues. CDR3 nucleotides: TGCGCCAGCAGCTTAATGACAGGTCCCTACGAGCAGTACTTC. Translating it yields CASSLMTGPYEQYF.

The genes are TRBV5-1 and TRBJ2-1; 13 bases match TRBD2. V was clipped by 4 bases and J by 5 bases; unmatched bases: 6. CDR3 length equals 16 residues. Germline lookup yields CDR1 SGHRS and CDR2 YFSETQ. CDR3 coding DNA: TGCGCCAGCAGCAGGACTAGCGGGAGATTTGACAATGAGCAGTTCTTC. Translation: CASSRTSGRFDNEQFF.

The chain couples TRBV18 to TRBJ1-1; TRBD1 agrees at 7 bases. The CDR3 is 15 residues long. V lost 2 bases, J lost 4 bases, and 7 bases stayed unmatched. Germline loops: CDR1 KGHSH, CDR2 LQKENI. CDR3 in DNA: TGTGCCAGCTCACCAGGTCTGGGACAGCTCACTGAAGCTTTCTTT. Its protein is CASSPGLGQLTEAFF.

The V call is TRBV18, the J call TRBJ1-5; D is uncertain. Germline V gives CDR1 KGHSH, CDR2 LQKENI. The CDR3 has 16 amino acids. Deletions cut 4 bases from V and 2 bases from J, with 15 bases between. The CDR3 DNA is TGTGCCAGCTCACGTTCGGGTCGAGAGCGCAATCAGCCCCAGCATTTT. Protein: CASSRSGRERNQPQHF.